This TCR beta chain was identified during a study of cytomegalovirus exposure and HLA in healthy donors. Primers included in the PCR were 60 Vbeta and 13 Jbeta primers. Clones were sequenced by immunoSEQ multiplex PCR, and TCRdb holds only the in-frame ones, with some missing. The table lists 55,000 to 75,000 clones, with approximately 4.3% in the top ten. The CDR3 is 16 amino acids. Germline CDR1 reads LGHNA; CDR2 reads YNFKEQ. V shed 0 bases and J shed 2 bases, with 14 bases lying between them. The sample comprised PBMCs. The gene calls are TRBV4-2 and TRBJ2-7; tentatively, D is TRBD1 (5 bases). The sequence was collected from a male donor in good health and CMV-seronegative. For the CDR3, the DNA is TGTGCCAGCAGCCAAGATTTTGGACAATCCCCCTACGAGCAGTACTTC. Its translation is CASSQDFGQSPYEQYF.